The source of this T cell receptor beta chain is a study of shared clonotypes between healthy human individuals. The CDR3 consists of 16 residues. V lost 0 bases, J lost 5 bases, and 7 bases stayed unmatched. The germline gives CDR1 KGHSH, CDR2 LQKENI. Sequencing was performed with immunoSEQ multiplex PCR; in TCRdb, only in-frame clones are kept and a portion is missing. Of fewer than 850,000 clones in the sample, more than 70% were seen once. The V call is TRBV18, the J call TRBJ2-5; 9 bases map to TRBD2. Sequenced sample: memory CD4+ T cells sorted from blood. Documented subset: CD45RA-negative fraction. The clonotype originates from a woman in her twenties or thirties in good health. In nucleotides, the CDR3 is TGTGCCAGCTCACCACCTGGCGGGAGGGCCTACGAGACCCAGTACTTC. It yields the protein CASSPPGGRAYETQYF.